This record looks at one T cell receptor (beta chain) sequence and its context. Produced via immunoSEQ multiplex PCR; TCRdb's table is partial and in-frame only. Here the sample spans a few hundred thousand clones, roughly 88% being singletons. These data belong to a study of blood T cell repertoires in COVID-19. V lost 5 bases, J lost 0 bases, and 8 bases lay in between. Germline V CDR1 and CDR2: GTSNPN, SVGIG (reference sequence). This CDR3 comprises 12 residues. This sequence originates from a man aged 30-40 years who had recovered from COVID-19. The sequencing sample was made of PBMCs or T cells enriched from blood (not recorded which). This chain links TRBV30 with TRBJ2-7; maybe TRBD2 (5 bases). CDR3 sequence: CAWGRDSYEQYF. The CDR3 DNA is TGTGCCTGGGGACGGGACTCCTACGAGCAGTACTTC.